The 12 T cell receptor beta chains below come from one sample, sequenced in a study of blood T cell repertoires in COVID-19. TCRdb's table, derived via immunoSEQ multiplex PCR, lists solely in-frame clones and lacks some. The table records fewer than 70,000 clones, roughly 80% of them present only once. The sample taken for sequencing was peripheral blood. Every receptor here comes from a woman over 75 with acute or convalescent COVID-19.

The V call is TRBV6-5, the J call TRBJ2-1; the D is unclear. Germline V lookup: CDR1 MNHEY, CDR2 SVGAGI. The CDR3 length is 15 residues. The ends were cut back, 6 bases at V and 0 bases at J, with 12 bases in the middle. CDR3 region: CASSRDRSSYNEQFF. The CDR3 nucleotides read TGTGCCAGCAGCCGCGACCGGAGCTCCTACAATGAGCAGTTCTTC.

The chain combines TRBV6-5 with TRBJ1-2, with 9 bases identical to TRBD1. This CDR3 has 15 amino acids. Germline assignment: CDR1 MNHEY and CDR2 SVGAGI. Trimming cost V 6 bases and J 5 bases; bases outside gene matches: 10. CDR3 DNA: TGTGCCAGCAGACCCTACCCGGGACAGGGTTATGGCTACACCTTC. Translating it yields CASRPYPGQGYGYTF.

The chain joins TRBV11-2 to TRBJ1-4; 8 bases are a match to TRBD1. The germline gives CDR1 SGHAT, CDR2 FQNNGV. The V segment lost 5 bases and the J segment 3 bases; nucleotides outside the gene matches: 5. The CDR3 length is 15 residues. Here the CDR3 reads CASSDRTGPNEKLFF. Here the CDR3 DNA reads TGTGCCAGCAGCGACAGGACAGGGCCTAATGAAAAACTGTTTTTT.

This clone was detected only a few times. V usage is TRBV5-1 and J usage is TRBJ2-1; TRBD1 agrees at 9 bases. This CDR3 region has 15 residues. Germline CDR1 SGHRS, CDR2 YFSETQ. V lost 0 bases, J lost 8 bases, and 6 bases stayed unmatched. As DNA, the CDR3 is TGCGCCAGCAGCTTGGAACAGGGGGCTCTGGATGAGCAGTTCTTC. This encodes CASSLEQGALDEQFF.

The genes are TRBV12-5 and TRBJ2-7; TRBD1 agrees at 7 bases. The CDR3 is made up of 16 amino acids. From germline, CDR1 is LGHNT and CDR2 FRNRAP. Losses at the gene ends were 9 bases for V and 0 bases for J; bases not matched to a gene: 14. The CDR3 loop is CASSRPSGTASYEQYF. As DNA, the CDR3 is TGTGCTAGCAGTCGACCTTCCGGGACAGCCTCCTACGAGCAGTACTTC.

The chain recombines TRBV6-5 with TRBJ1-5; unclear D gene. Trimming stripped 6 bases from V and 7 bases from J, with 19 bases between. The CDR3 is made up of 15 amino acids. CDR1 MNHEY and CDR2 SVGAGI come from the germline V gene. In DNA, the CDR3 is TGTGCCAGCAGCCGGGCTGTGAGGGCGGGACAGCCCCAGCATTTT. Translating gives CASSRAVRAGQPQHF.

The CDR3 DNA sequence: TGTGCCAGCAGCCAAGTGAGAGGCCGTACTGAAGCTTTCTTT. Protein sequence: CASSQVRGRTEAFF. V is TRBV14 and J is TRBJ1-1; no firm D call. The V end lost 1 base, the J end lost 5 bases, and 11 bases lay between the germline ends. The CDR3 contains 14 residues. Germline lookup yields CDR1 SGHDN and CDR2 FVKESK.

The rearrangement uses TRBV5-6 and TRBJ1-3; no definite D call. The V and J ends lost 4 bases and 5 bases respectively, with 25 bases between them. Germline values: CDR1 SGHDT, CDR2 YYEEEE. This CDR3 has 18 residues. DNA for the CDR3: TGTGCCAGCAGCCGTGCAACCGGGAGCCACCACGAACGAAACACCATATATTTT. It specifies CASSRATGSHHERNTIYF.

V and J are TRBV2 and TRBJ1-2, with D unclear. The CDR3 spans 15 residues. The V end was cut by 5 bases, the J end by 4 bases, with 17 bases between. From germline, CDR1 is SNHLY and CDR2 FYNNEI. CDR3 amino acids: CASSSRETLGYGYTF. In nucleotides, the CDR3 is TGTGCCAGCAGTTCCCGGGAGACCTTAGGCTATGGCTACACCTTC.

This clone was seen once. This chain connects TRBV4-1 to TRBJ2-5; D is perhaps TRBD1 (5 bases). The CDR3 consists of 15 residues. Trimming took 1 base from V and 5 from J, leaving 14 bases between them. CDR1 and CDR2 (germline): MGHRA, YSYEKL. The CDR3 protein is CASSQVQGAGETQYF. The DNA for the CDR3 is TGCGCCAGCAGCCAAGTCCAGGGTGCAGGGGAGACCCAGTACTTC.

The gene calls are TRBV29-1 and TRBJ1-4, with a tentative D call TRBD1 (6 bases). The CDR3 sequence is 11 residues long. V was pared by 7 bases and J by 5 bases, with 8 bases between. The germline CDR1 and CDR2 sequences are SQVTM and ANQGSEA. CDR3 nucleotides: TGCAGCGGGACAGCCAATGAAAAACTGTTTTTT. It encodes CSGTANEKLFF.

The V and J genes are TRBV27 and TRBJ2-2; D ambiguous. Germline V gives CDR1 MNHEY, CDR2 SMNVEV (reference sequence). This CDR3 has 15 residues. V was cut by 5 bases and J by 5 bases, with 15 bases left in between. The CDR3 sequence: CASSQQPLWTGELFF. The DNA of the CDR3 is TGTGCCAGCAGTCAACAGCCATTGTGGACCGGGGAGCTGTTTTTT.